This TCR beta chain was identified during a study of OX40 agonist ivuxolimab in advanced cancers. Notes on the research overall: The costimulatory receptor OX40 (CD134) was targeted by ivuxolimab, a fully human IgG2 agonistic monoclonal antibody. Peripheral TCRbeta sequencing aimed to test whether ivuxolimab altered TCR sequence diversity and caused clonal T-cell expansion. The paper reports the monotherapy dose-escalation portion (N of about 50 patients) of the phase I ivuxolimab trial. Intravenous ivuxolimab was administered to patients every 2 weeks at six dose levels: 0.01, 0.1, 0.3, 1.5, 3 and 10 mg/kg. Patients were allowed to have had prior anti-PD-1, anti-PD-L1 or anti-CTLA-4 therapy, and approximately 37% of the dose-escalation patients had been treated with checkpoint inhibitors. Among the 50 to 55 dose-escalation patients, approximately 20 had hepatocellular carcinoma, 15 or so melanoma, 9 renal cell carcinoma and 9 head and neck cancer. In the dose-escalation cohort, more than 75% of patients were male, and the mean age was about 55 years, with a range of roughly 20 to 85. Partial responses were achieved by three dose-escalation patients, of whom one had hepatocellular carcinoma and two had cutaneous melanoma.

Worth noting for this clone: Its target antigen remains unknown. Per-nucleotide qualities are absent, and no much larger clonotype sits a single base away.

The trial excluded patients who had a history of autoimmune disease or were on systemic immunosuppression. Peripheral blood for TCR sequencing was collected from all dose cohorts at baseline, on cycle 4 day 1, and on cycle 7 day 1. Samples were obtained from an open-label, multicenter, first-in-human phase I dose-escalation trial of ivuxolimab. Adults with locally advanced or metastatic head and neck squamous cell, hepatocellular, melanoma or renal cell carcinoma were enrolled in the trial. CD4+ and CD8+ T cells were sorted separately from peripheral blood before TCR sequencing. Findings and caveats that apply to the study as a whole: Clonal expansion of both CD4+ and CD8+ blood T cells was observed from baseline to week 6 at doses 0.1 to 3.0 mg/kg. In partial responders in the 0.1-3.0 mg/kg groups, normalized peripheral clonal expansion was found to be among the lowest, especially among CD8+ T cells. Which antigens the clonally expanded peripheral T cells were specific for was not determined. Low levels of normalized T-cell clonal expansion were also seen in some patients who did not respond. After ivuxolimab, CD8+ T cells had more expanded clones than CD4+ T cells on average.

Genomic DNA was extracted from sorted cells for sequencing of the TCRbeta CDR3 region. The immunoSEQ Assay was used to sequence the TCRbeta CDR3 regions. Here the immuneACCESS table is served through TCRdb, limited to in-frame sequences with V and J called. Missing clones are a known gap in these copies; in checked studies unresolved V genes cover under half, and the rest lacks a known reason. This sample lists over 70,000 clones; around 90% were detected once. The biggest ten clones account for about 0.3% of the sample. CDR1 SGHTA and CDR2 FQGNSA are derived from the germline V gene. Spanning cysteine to phenylalanine, the CDR3 consists of 18 amino acids. This entry keeps only the CDR3 DNA: 54 bases, framed from base 1. V ends up 1 base short and J 0 bases short, with an unmatched junction base count of 8.

Material: CD4+ or CD8+ T cells sorted from blood, obtained in a trial of the OX40 agonist ivuxolimab. The clonotype was recovered from an adult with an advanced solid tumor such as melanoma, head and neck, liver or kidney cancer. In this chain, TRBV7-2 is recombined with TRBJ2-7; TRBD2 fits 11 bases in the junction. The CDR3 amino acid sequence is: CASSLVGLAGGYSYEQYF. The bases read TGTGCCAGCAGCTTAGTAGGGCTAGCGGGAGGCTACTCCTACGAGCAGTACTTC.